This TCR beta chain was identified in a study of regulatory T cells in long-lasting Graves disease. V was shortened by 5 bases and J by 6 bases, with 17 bases between the two germline ends. CDR1 is SQVTM and CDR2 is ANQGSEA in the germline V gene. This CDR3 spans 13 amino acids. iRepertoire HTBI primers and Arm-PCR of CDR3 regions built TCR beta libraries. TCRdb redid the calling of the multiplex PCR reads with MiXCR, one entry per CDR3 protein. The sample consists of a few hundred thousand distinct CDR3 sequences, 12% of them appearing once. In its sample, this clonotype was seen many times. Time point indicated: newly diagnosed GD, antithyroid drugs for less than 3 months. PBMC-extracted RNA yielded the TCR library. These data were also filed under a second study, of T cells in Graves' hyperthyroidism and ophthalmopathy. That paper states: Patients having uncontrolled infection, another autoimmune disease, pregnancy or lactation were not included.

The sample consisted of peripheral blood mononuclear cells (PBMCs), taken at new diagnosis, from a patient treated with antithyroid drugs. The genes are TRBV29-1 and TRBJ2-7; D may be TRBD1 (6 bases). The clonotype comes from a woman aged 18-29 years with Graves disease. The CDR3 is CSVRIGQGSEQYF. CDR3 nucleotides: TGCAGCGTTCGGATCGGGCAGGGGAGCGAGCAGTACTTC.